The sequence of this TCR beta chain was determined in a study of T cells in Graves' hyperthyroidism and ophthalmopathy. About the research overall: Peripheral blood samples were taken at initial diagnosis, prior to any treatment. Points from the study as a whole: With a median lead of around 6.7 months before onset, the model predicted ophthalmopathy.

Germline loops: CDR1 SGHVS, CDR2 FQNEAQ. The CDR3 sequence is 13 residues long. J was trimmed by 6 bases and V by 4 bases; bases with no gene match: 4. The study included ophthalmopathy patients with Clinical Activity Score at least 3, NOSPECS grade at least 4 and duration under 3 months. This clonotype occurred many times. Its specificity is not known. Amplification of TCR beta CDR3 regions used RNA as the template. The HTBI primer set drove a first-round RT-PCR of the TCR CDR3. Each CDR3 protein gets one entry after TCRdb re-called the multiplex PCR reads with MiXCR. The sample records fewer than 650,000 distinct CDR3 sequences, roughly 15% being singletons.

The sequenced sample consisted of blood. The chain links TRBV7-8 to TRBJ2-5; 8 bases match TRBD1. This TCR was sampled from a woman between 35 and 50 years old with Graves' ophthalmopathy. CDR3 nucleotide sequence: TGTGCCAGCAGCTCTGACAGGGGCAAGACCCAGTACTTC. The encoded protein is CASSSDRGKTQYF.